This TCR beta chain appears in the sequencing data of a study of OX40 agonist ivuxolimab in advanced cancers. About the research overall: Patients were dosed intravenously with ivuxolimab at 0.01 to 10 mg/kg every 2 weeks.

Germline CDR1 is SGHRS and CDR2 is YFSETQ. Trimming cost V 7 bases and J 8 bases; bases outside gene matches: 5. This CDR3 has 13 residues. A remark on this clone: Its target is unknown.

Repertoires were generated with immunoSEQ multiplex PCR, while TCRdb's copy carries only in-frame clones and drops some. The table has around 53,000 clones, roughly 89% seen once; the top ten hold less than 0.85%. Notes on the study in general: Average numbers of expanded clones were greater in CD8+ T cells than in CD4+. Some nonresponders likewise displayed low normalized T-cell clonal expansion. Clones of CD4+ and CD8+ blood T cells grew by week 6 at doses of 0.1 to 3.0 mg/kg.

This material consisted of CD4+ or CD8+ T cells sorted from blood, taken in a trial of the OX40 agonist ivuxolimab. This TCR was recovered from an adult with an advanced solid tumor such as melanoma, head and neck, liver or kidney cancer. The chain is built from TRBV5-1 and TRBJ1-4; 10 bases line up with TRBD1. The CDR3 spells CASWGQGSEKLFF. DNA for the CDR3: TGCGCCAGCTGGGGACAGGGGTCGGAAAAACTGTTTTTT.